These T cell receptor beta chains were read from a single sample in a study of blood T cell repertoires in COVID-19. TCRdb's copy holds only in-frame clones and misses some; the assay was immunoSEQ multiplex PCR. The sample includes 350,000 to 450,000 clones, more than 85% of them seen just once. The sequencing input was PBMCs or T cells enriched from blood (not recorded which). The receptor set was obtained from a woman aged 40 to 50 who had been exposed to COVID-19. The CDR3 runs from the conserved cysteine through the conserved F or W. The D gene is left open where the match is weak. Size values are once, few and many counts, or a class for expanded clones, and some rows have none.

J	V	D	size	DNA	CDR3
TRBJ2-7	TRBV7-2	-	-	TGTGCCAGCAGCTTAGGTTTTGGCGGAGCCTACGAGCAGTACTTC	CASSLGFGGAYEQYF
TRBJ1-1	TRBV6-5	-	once	TGTGCCAGCAGTTACTCGAGGGGGTTAAAGAACACTGAAGCTTTCTTT	CASSYSRGLKNTEAFF
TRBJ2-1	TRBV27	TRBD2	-	TGTGCCAGCAGTTTAAGGCTGCTAGCGGGATATGATGAGCAGTTCTTC	CASSLRLLAGYDEQFF
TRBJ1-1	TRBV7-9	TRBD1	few	TGTGCCAGCAGCCACAAGGGGGCTCGGGACATGAACACTGAAGCTTTCTTT	CASSHKGARDMNTEAFF
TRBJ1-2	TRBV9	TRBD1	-	TGTGCCAGCAGCGCTATCCCGGGACAGCGCCTGGGCTACACCTTC	CASSAIPGQRLGYTF
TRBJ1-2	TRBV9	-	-	TGTGCCAGCAGCGTAGTAGGGGATGGCTACACCTTC	CASSVVGDGYTF
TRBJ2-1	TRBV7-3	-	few	TGTGCCAGCAGCTTACAGGGTAGTGAGCAGTTCTTC	CASSLQGSEQFF
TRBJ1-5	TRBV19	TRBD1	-	TGTGCCAGCCGCCCCACGGACAGGGGTGCCCAGCCCCAGCATTTT	CASRPTDRGAQPQHF
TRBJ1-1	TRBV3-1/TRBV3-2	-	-	TGTGCCAGCAGTCCTCGGAGAATGACTGAAGCTTTCTTT	CASSPRRMTEAFF
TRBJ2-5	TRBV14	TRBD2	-	TGTGCCAGCAGCCCCTTTGGGGGACTAGCGGGAGAGACCCAGTACTTC	CASSPFGGLAGETQYF
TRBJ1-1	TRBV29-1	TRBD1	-	TGCAGCGGTGACAGGGGGTTGAACACTGAAGCTTTCTTT	CSGDRGLNTEAFF